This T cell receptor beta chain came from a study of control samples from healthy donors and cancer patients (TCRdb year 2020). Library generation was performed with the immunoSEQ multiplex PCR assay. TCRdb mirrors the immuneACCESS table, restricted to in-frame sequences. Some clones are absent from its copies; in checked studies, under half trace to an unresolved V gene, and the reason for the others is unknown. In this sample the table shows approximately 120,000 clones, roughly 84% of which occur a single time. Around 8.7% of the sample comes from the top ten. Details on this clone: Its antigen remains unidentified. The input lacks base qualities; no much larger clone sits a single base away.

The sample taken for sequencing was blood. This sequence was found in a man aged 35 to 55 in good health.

The CDR3 protein sequence reads: CASSLIGSGASWNIQYF. The nucleotide sequence reads as follows: TGTGCCAGCAGCTTGATAGGTAGCGGGGCCTCGTGGAACATTCAGTACTTC. In this chain, TRBV5-6 is recombined with TRBJ2-4, with 8 bases in between that match TRBD2. CDR1 and CDR2, per the germline V gene, are SGHDT and YYEEEE. Trimming removed 1 base from V and 7 bases from J; the gene matches leave 13 bases unexplained. Including the terminal cysteine and phenylalanine, the CDR3 comprises 17 residues. Only the CDR3 DNA stays, 51 bases, in frame from base 1.